This T cell receptor beta chain emerged from a study of CD8 T cells in ankylosing spondylitis. A note on this clonotype: Its antigen is unidentified.

This CDR3 is 17 amino acids long. The ends lost 4 bases at V and 3 bases at J; junction bases unmatched: 11. Germline loops: CDR1 SGDLS, CDR2 YYNGEE. TCRdb independently ran MiXCR on the 5' RACE reads; one entry per CDR3 protein. The data contain about 140,000 distinct CDR3 sequences, 7% to 10% of them singletons. Study-wide findings and caveats: A TCR beta motif of about 8 highly homologous variants seemed to mark ankylosing spondylitis blood.

V usage is TRBV9 and J usage is TRBJ1-1, with 11 bases that match TRBD1. The sample comprised synovial fluid, either unsorted or a sorted T cell fraction (not recorded which). The origin of this receptor is a male donor with ankylosing spondylitis. CDR3 sequence reads: CASSPDRGQVGYTEAFF. CDR3 in DNA: TGTGCCAGCAGCCCGGACAGGGGGCAGGTTGGGTACACTGAAGCTTTCTTT.